This T cell receptor beta chain was recovered during a study of T cell repertoires in cytomegalovirus infection. Study as a whole: Evidence of both CMV infection and a matching HLA type came from public TCR beta signatures. Overall study results and limits: Carriage of CMV together with the relevant HLA was identifiable through cumulative public TCR beta family frequency. There were HLA-C-restricted CMV-specific TCR beta clonotypes dominating the ex vivo response.

TCRdb recomputed calls from the reads with MiXCR, one row per CDR3 protein. Of 200,000 to 300,000 distinct CDR3 sequences listed, approximately 15% were seen once; the top ten hold 8.8%. This clonotype was seen at least ten times. Its antigen is not known. Germline CDR1 is MNHEY and CDR2 is SVGEGT. This CDR3 is 14 amino acids long. The V gene lost 2 bases and the J gene lost 0 bases, with 6 bases spanning the gap. The V and J genes are TRBV6-2 or TRBV6-3 and TRBJ2-3, with D unresolved. The sequenced sample consisted of PBMCs. The sequence was collected from a human donor in good health (CMV status not recorded). Some clones in this sample may be carry-over from other donors' samples. CDR3 sequence: CASSYVSSTDTQYF. The CDR3 DNA follows: TGTGCCAGCAGTTACGTCTCGAGCACAGATACGCAGTATTTT.